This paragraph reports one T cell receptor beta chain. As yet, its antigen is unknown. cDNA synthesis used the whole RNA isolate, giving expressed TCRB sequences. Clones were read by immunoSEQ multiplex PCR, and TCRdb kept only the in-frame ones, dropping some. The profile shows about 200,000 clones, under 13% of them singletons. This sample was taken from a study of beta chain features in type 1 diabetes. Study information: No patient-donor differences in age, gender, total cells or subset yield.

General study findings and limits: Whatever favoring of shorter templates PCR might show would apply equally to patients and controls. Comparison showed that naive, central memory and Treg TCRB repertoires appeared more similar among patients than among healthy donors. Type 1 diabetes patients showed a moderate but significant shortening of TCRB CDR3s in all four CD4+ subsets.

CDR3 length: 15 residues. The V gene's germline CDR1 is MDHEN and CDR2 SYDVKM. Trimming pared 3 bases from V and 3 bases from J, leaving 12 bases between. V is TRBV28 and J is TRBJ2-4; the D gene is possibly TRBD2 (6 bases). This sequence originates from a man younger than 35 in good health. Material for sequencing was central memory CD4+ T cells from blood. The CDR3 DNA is TGTGCCAGCAGTTTTCAGGAGGGCGTCAAAAACATTCAGTACTTC. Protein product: CASSFQEGVKNIQYF.